These 20 T cell receptor beta chains were all obtained from the same sample, sequenced in a study of T cells in narcolepsy. This table comes from immunoSEQ multiplex PCR, and its TCRdb copy is limited to in-frame clones, with some not included. The sample carries tens of thousands of clones, around 90% recorded once. Sequenced sample: CD45RA- memory CD4+ T cells from PBMCs. These receptor sequences come from a human donor with narcolepsy.

The V call is TRBV30, the J call TRBJ2-5; D possibly uses TRBD1 or TRBD2 (5 bases each). CDR1 is GTSNPN and CDR2 is SVGIG in the germline V gene (reference sequence). Trimming took 3 bases from V and 5 from J, leaving 19 bases between them. CDR3 size: 15 residues. In nucleotides, the CDR3 is TGTGCCTGGAGCCCCCGGGGCACTGGGCGGGAGACCCAGTACTTC. This codes for CAWSPRGTGRETQYF.

This chain joins TRBV9 and TRBJ2-3, with 12 bases that match TRBD2. From germline, CDR1 is SGDLS and CDR2 YYNGEE. With V trimmed by 4 bases and J by 3 bases, 6 bases remained unmatched. CDR3 length equals 16 residues. Written as DNA, the CDR3 is TGTGCCAGCAGCCCCCGACTAGCGGGAGATACAGATACGCAGTATTTT. This translates into CASSPRLAGDTDTQYF.

The chain uses TRBV5-6 and TRBJ1-1; the D is unclear. This CDR3 is built from 12 residues. The V end lost 3 bases, the J end lost 8 bases, and 11 bases lay between the germline ends. Germline CDR1 SGHDT, CDR2 YYEEEE. The CDR3 bases are TGTGCCAGCAGCTCCACGGCCGGCGAAGCTTTCTTT. It yields the protein CASSSTAGEAFF.

The genes are TRBV2 and TRBJ1-1, with D perhaps matching TRBD1 (5 bases). Trimming cost V 4 bases and J 3 bases, with 12 bases left between them. Germline CDR1 is SNHLY and CDR2 is FYNNEI. The CDR3 has 14 amino acids. DNA for the CDR3: TGTGCCAGCAGTGCGGGTTGGGGGTACACTGAAGCTTTCTTT. Translated, it gives CASSAGWGYTEAFF.

The V and J genes are TRBV4-3 and TRBJ1-3; D uncertain. V lost 0 bases and J 0 bases, leaving 6 bases between the germline ends. The CDR3 consists of 15 residues. Germline lookup yields CDR1 LGHNA and CDR2 YSLEER. CDR3: CASSQEPLSGNTIYF. The CDR3 DNA sequence: TGCGCCAGCAGCCAAGAACCACTCTCTGGAAACACCATATATTTT.

The chain recombines TRBV27 with TRBJ1-5, with 8 positions matching TRBD1. The CDR3 contains 15 residues. The junction had 8 bases not matched to a gene; V was cut back by 5 bases and J by 5 bases. The germline gives CDR1 MNHEY, CDR2 SMNVEV (reference sequence). DNA for the CDR3: TGTGCCAGCAGTCTCAGGGGGCCTAGGGATCAGCCCCAGCATTTT. Translation gives CASSLRGPRDQPQHF.

As regards this clone: One junction end disagrees with the germline gene, perhaps due to a read error. The CDR3 nucleotides are TGTGCCAGCAGTTTTTTACGGACCAATCAGCCCCGGCATTTT. It codes for CASSFLRTNQPRHF. This chain connects TRBV28 to TRBJ1-5; D not certain. Per the germline V gene, CDR1 is MDHEN and CDR2 is SYDVKM. This CDR3 comprises 14 residues.

This chain links TRBV18 with TRBJ2-7; TRBD2 matches 9 bases. CDR1 and CDR2 (germline): KGHSH, LQKENI. The CDR3 has 16 amino acids. J was trimmed by 7 bases and V by 0 bases; bases with no gene match: 10. The DNA for the CDR3 is TGTGCCAGCTCACCACCGGGCGGGAGGGCCTTCTCTGAGCAGTACTTC. It encodes CASSPPGGRAFSEQYF.

CDR3 DNA sequence: TGTGCCAGCAGTGCACCCGGGACGGGGAACACTGAAGCTTTCTTT. Its protein product is CASSAPGTGNTEAFF. The chain combines TRBV27 with TRBJ1-1; maybe TRBD1 (5 bases). The germline V gene encodes CDR1 MNHEY and CDR2 SMNVEV (reference sequence). The CDR3 is 15 amino acids. The germline V and J ends were trimmed by 5 bases and 1 base, with 14 bases remaining between them.

This chain links TRBV29-1 with TRBJ2-7; a possible D gene is TRBD2 (5 bases). Germline CDR1 SQVTM, CDR2 ANQGSEA. With 6 bases removed from V and 6 bases from J, the gap between germline ends came to 18 bases. This CDR3 spans 13 amino acids. This CDR3 reads CSVEKRVGGEQYF. The CDR3 region has the DNA TGCAGCGTCGAAAAGAGGGTTGGTGGCGAGCAGTACTTC.

The gene calls are TRBV18 and TRBJ2-1, with D possibly being TRBD2 (5 bases). In germline, CDR1 is KGHSH, CDR2 LQKENI. Trimming stripped 2 bases from V and 4 bases from J, with 15 bases between. The CDR3 spans 16 residues. The CDR3 DNA sequence: TGTGCCAGCTCACCAGAGGGCTTGTCGGTTTACAATGAGCAGTTCTTC. Protein product: CASSPEGLSVYNEQFF.

The chain combines TRBV5-1 with TRBJ2-3, with D possibly being TRBD1 or TRBD2 (5 bases each). Germline V gene lookup returns CDR1 SGHRS and CDR2 YFSETQ. V gave up 0 bases and J gave up 4 bases, with 9 bases separating them. This CDR3 region has 14 residues. The CDR3 protein is CASSLGQGADTQYF. As DNA, the CDR3 is TGCGCCAGCAGCTTGGGTCAGGGAGCAGATACGCAGTATTTT.

This sequence joins TRBV5-4 and TRBJ2-5, with 11 bases matching TRBD1. CDR3 length: 15 residues. CDR1 and CDR2 (germline): SGHNT, YYREEE (reference sequence). Trimming removed 4 bases from V and 2 bases from J; junction bases left unmatched: 4. The CDR3 region is CASSRTGGPQETQYF. The CDR3, as DNA: TGTGCCAGCAGCCGGACAGGGGGCCCGCAAGAGACCCAGTACTTC.

The rearrangement uses TRBV5-4 and TRBJ1-1; no reliable D call. Looked up from germline, CDR1 is SGHNT and CDR2 is YYREEE (reference sequence). The length of the CDR3 is 13 residues. V dropped 5 bases and J dropped 1 base, with 9 bases sitting between them. CDR3 residues: CASSNKENTEAFF. The CDR3 bases are TGTGCCAGCAGTAACAAGGAGAACACTGAAGCTTTCTTT. Looking up the rest from reference TRBV5-4 and TRBJ1-1 gives the full variable domain: ETGVTQSPTHLIKTRGQQVTLRCSSQSGHNTVSWYQQALGQGPQFIFQYYREEENGRGNFPPRFSGLQFPNYSSELNVNALELDDSALYLCASSNKENTEAFFGQGTRLTVV.

V gene TRBV30 combines with J gene TRBJ1-1; perhaps TRBD1 as D (6 bases). The V end lost 5 bases, the J end lost 1 base, and 8 bases lay between the germline ends. The germline CDR1 and CDR2 sequences are GTSNPN and SVGIG (reference sequence). This CDR3 has 12 residues. The CDR3 DNA reads as TGTGCCTGGGGACAGCCGAACACTGAAGCTTTCTTT. This gives the protein CAWGQPNTEAFF.

CDR3 DNA: TGTGCCAGCAGCCGCCGGGGGGCAGATACGCAGTATTTT. Protein sequence: CASSRRGADTQYF. This chain links TRBV5-6 with TRBJ2-3; 7 nucleotides agree with TRBD2. V shed 4 bases, J shed 4 bases, and the junction held 3 bases outside the gene matches. The CDR3 consists of 13 residues. Germline-derived CDR1 and CDR2 are SGHDT and YYEEEE. The full variable domain, rest sourced from reference TRBV5-6 and TRBJ2-3, is DAGVTQSPTHLIKTRGQQVTLRCSPKSGHDTVSWYQQALGQGPQFIFQYYEEEERQRGNFPDRFSGHQFPNYSSELNVNALLLGDSALYLCASSRRGADTQYFGPGTRLTVL.

The rearrangement links TRBV5-4 to TRBJ2-7; TRBD1 matches at 7 bases. J lost 5 bases, V lost 4 bases, and 9 bases had no gene match. CDR1 is SGHNT, CDR2 YYREEE, per germline (reference sequence). The CDR3 totals 14 residues. In DNA, the CDR3 is TGTGCCAGCAGCCTGATCGACAGGGTCCACGAGCAGTACTTC. Protein sequence: CASSLIDRVHEQYF.

The chain carries TRBV5-5 and TRBJ2-5; D is unclear. This CDR3 comprises 15 residues. Trimming left V 0 bases short and J 11 bases short, with 20 bases between. Germline V gives CDR1 SGHKS, CDR2 YYEKEE (reference sequence). The CDR3 bases are TGTGCCAGCAGCTTGGATTGGACCTATACTCCAGAGCAGTACTTC. Translating gives CASSLDWTYTPEQYF.

The chain is built from TRBV7-3 and TRBJ2-3; a possible D gene is TRBD2 (6 bases). The CDR3 has 16 amino acids. Per the germline V gene, CDR1 is SGHTA and CDR2 is FQGTGA. V was shortened by 4 bases and J by 3 bases, with 17 bases between the two germline ends. CDR3 residues: CASSSPPGSRTDTQYF. In DNA form, the CDR3 reads TGTGCCAGCAGCTCACCCCCCGGGAGCCGGACAGATACGCAGTATTTT.

The chain uses TRBV5-4 and TRBJ2-3, with 11 bases identical to TRBD2. V shed 1 base and J 6 bases; nucleotides not matched to a gene: 4. The CDR3 contains 15 residues. The V gene's germline CDR1 is SGHNT and CDR2 YYREEE (reference sequence). Written as DNA, the CDR3 is TGTGCCAGCAGCTTGCGCCTAGCGGGAGGTGATACGCAGTATTTT. It specifies CASSLRLAGGDTQYF.